Each of the 23 T cell receptor beta chains below was sequenced from the same sample in a study of OX40 agonist ivuxolimab in advanced cancers. The table came from immunoSEQ multiplex PCR; TCRdb's copy has only in-frame clones and leaves some out. The sample holds around 53,000 clones, over 80% seen once. The sequencing used CD4+ or CD8+ T cells sorted from blood, collected in a trial of the OX40 agonist ivuxolimab. These receptors were collected from an adult with an advanced solid tumor such as melanoma, head and neck, liver or kidney cancer.

The table lists this clone with a count of one. The V and J genes are TRBV2 and TRBJ2-1; TRBD2 matches 11 bases. The CDR3 loop spans 19 amino acids. Losses at the gene ends were 4 bases for V and 7 bases for J; bases not matched to a gene: 18. Per germline, CDR1 SNHLY and CDR2 FYNNEI. CDR3 residues: CASSARFFGTSGGGNEQFF. DNA for the CDR3: TGTGCCAGCAGTGCGAGGTTTTTTGGGACTAGCGGTGGGGGAAATGAGCAGTTCTTC.

V usage is TRBV30 and J usage is TRBJ2-7, with 7 bases aligning to TRBD1. In germline, CDR1 is GTSNPN, CDR2 SVGIG (reference sequence). V dropped 8 bases and J dropped 2; count of bases not matched to a gene: 3. This CDR3 is 11 amino acids long. CDR3 DNA sequence: TGTGCCCGGCAGGGGGCCTACGAGCAGTACTTC. The encoded protein is CARQGAYEQYF.

The gene calls are TRBV5-6 and TRBJ2-3, with 13 bases identical to TRBD2. V shed 4 bases, J shed 4 bases, and the junction held 6 bases outside the gene matches. CDR1 is SGHDT, CDR2 YYEEEE, per germline. There are 16 residues in the CDR3. This chain's CDR3 is CASSVTSGGASDTQYF. The CDR3 nucleotides are TGTGCCAGCAGCGTTACTAGCGGGGGGGCCTCAGATACGCAGTATTTT.

This clone has just one count. This rearrangement joins TRBV2 to TRBJ1-6; D gene unclear. The CDR3 contains 16 residues. Germline-derived CDR1 and CDR2 are SNHLY and FYNNEI. V was shortened by 6 bases and J by 0 bases, with 12 bases between the two germline ends. Here the CDR3 DNA reads TGTGCCAGCAGCCGTCCCACGAGCTCCTATAATTCACCCCTCCACTTT. Translated: CASSRPTSSYNSPLHF. Full variable domain (rest looked up from reference TRBV2 and TRBJ1-6): EPEVTQTPSHQVTQMGQEVILRCVPISNHLYFYWYRQILGQKVEFLVSFYNNEISEKSEIFDDQFSVERPDGSNFTLKIRSTKLEDSAMYFCASSRPTSSYNSPLHFGNGTRLTVT.

The chain carries TRBV9 and TRBJ1-4; maybe TRBD1 (6 bases). The CDR3 is made up of 14 amino acids. The V end lost 4 bases, the J end lost 3 bases, and 10 bases lay between the germline ends. In germline, CDR1 is SGDLS, CDR2 YYNGEE. The DNA for the CDR3 is TGTGCCAGCAGCAAACAGGGAGCTAATGAAAAACTGTTTTTT. It yields the protein CASSKQGANEKLFF.

The chain links TRBV11-3 to TRBJ2-3, with TRBD2 identical over 10 bases. The germline gives CDR1 SGHNT, CDR2 YENEEA. V lost 4 bases and J lost 2; bases outside the gene matches: 9. CDR3 size: 17 residues. DNA of the CDR3: TGTGCCAGCAGCTCGGGCGTAACTAGCGGGACCACAGATACGCAGTATTTT. This codes for CASSSGVTSGTTDTQYF.

This chain joins TRBV7-7 and TRBJ2-1; D gene ambiguous. V was shortened by 5 bases and J by 10 bases, with 15 bases between the two germline ends. The CDR3 covers 13 residues. Germline CDR1 reads SSHAT; CDR2 reads FNYEAQ (reference sequence). The CDR3 protein is CASSGRTYGEQFF. CDR3 in DNA: TGTGCCAGCAGCGGGCGGACCTACGGGGAGCAGTTCTTC.

The V gene is TRBV18, the J gene TRBJ1-5; TRBD1 might be the D (5 bases). With 4 bases removed from V and 4 bases from J, the gap between germline ends came to 11 bases. Germline CDR1 reads KGHSH; CDR2 reads LQKENI. The CDR3 runs to 14 residues. For the CDR3, the DNA is TGTGCCAGCTCACAGGGGACCGAGAATCAGCCCCAGCATTTT. This translates into CASSQGTENQPQHF.

This rearrangement joins TRBV10-3 to TRBJ1-1, with D uncertain. This CDR3 is 15 amino acids long. Looked up from germline, CDR1 is ENHRY and CDR2 is SYGVKD. Trimming pared 4 bases from V and 5 bases from J, leaving 17 bases between. The CDR3, as DNA: TGTGCCATCAGTGCACGGAGTGCCCCTGTAACTGAAGCTTTCTTT. Protein: CAISARSAPVTEAFF.

This sequence joins TRBV19 and TRBJ1-1, with D hard to call. The CDR3 length is 12 residues. With 5 bases removed from V and 8 bases from J, the gap between germline ends came to 12 bases. CDR1 is LNHDA and CDR2 is SQIVND in the germline V gene (reference sequence). The CDR3 nucleotides are TGTGCCAGTAGTTGGACCGGTACGGAAGCTTTCTTT. This gives the protein CASSWTGTEAFF.

This chain connects TRBV28 to TRBJ1-6, with 10 positions matching TRBD1. The V gene's germline CDR1 is MDHEN and CDR2 SYDVKM. The length of the CDR3 is 16 residues. Losses at the gene ends were 5 bases for V and 4 bases for J; bases not matched to a gene: 5. In nucleotides, the CDR3 is TGTGCCAGCAGTACAGGACAGGGGGGGTATAATTCACCCCTCCACTTT. Residues: CASSTGQGGYNSPLHF.

The J gene is TRBJ1-2, the V gene TRBV7-2, with TRBD1 as a possible D gene (6 bases). CDR3 size: 13 residues. Germline assignment: CDR1 SGHTA and CDR2 FQGNSA. The V end lost 6 bases, the J end lost 8 bases, and 16 bases lay between the germline ends. The chain's CDR3 is CASSSTGWKGYTF. In DNA, the CDR3 is TGTGCCAGCAGTTCCACAGGGTGGAAAGGCTACACCTTC.

Here the CDR3 reads CASSEVGAGGLSDTQYF. In DNA form, the CDR3 reads TGTGCCAGCAGTGAAGTAGGGGCGGGAGGGCTATCAGATACGCAGTATTTT. The chain carries TRBV2 and TRBJ2-3; TRBD2 matches 9 bases. In germline, CDR1 is SNHLY, CDR2 FYNNEI. Trimming cost V 1 base and J 4 bases; bases outside gene matches: 9. The CDR3 runs 17 residues.

V and J are TRBV7-8 and TRBJ1-2; 8 bases fit TRBD1. The V gene end was trimmed by 5 bases and the J gene end by 3 bases; junction bases not matched to a gene: 2. The CDR3 is made up of 13 amino acids. Germline V CDR1 and CDR2: SGHVS, FQNEAQ. The CDR3 DNA reads TGTGCCAGCAGCACGGACAGGGACTATGGCTACACCTTC. This translates into CASSTDRDYGYTF.

This clone appeared once. This chain connects TRBV23-1 to TRBJ2-7, with TRBD1 as a possible D gene (6 bases). TRBV23-1 is labeled an ORF, and its function is uncertain. The V end lost 2 bases, the J end lost 5 bases, and 16 bases lay between the germline ends. There are 15 residues in the CDR3. CDR3 protein: CASSQARGQNNEQYF. Written as DNA, the CDR3 is TGCGCCAGCAGTCAAGCACGGGGACAAAATAACGAGCAGTACTTC.

The V and J genes are TRBV18 and TRBJ1-1; D not certain. In germline, CDR1 is KGHSH, CDR2 LQKENI. This CDR3 has 15 amino acids. V gave up 2 bases and J gave up 4 bases, with 14 bases separating them. The CDR3 spells CASSPMEEVSTEAFF. CDR3 nucleotides: TGTGCCAGCTCACCAATGGAGGAGGTGAGCACTGAAGCTTTCTTT.

The rearrangement links TRBV2 to TRBJ2-4; 7 bases are a match to TRBD1. Trimming at V came to 3 bases and at J to 1 base, leaving 0 bases not matched to a gene. This CDR3 comprises 14 residues. Germline V gene lookup returns CDR1 SNHLY and CDR2 FYNNEI. CDR3 nucleotides: TGTGCCAGCAGTGAGGACAGGGCCAAAAACATTCAGTACTTC. This translates into CASSEDRAKNIQYF.

This chain joins TRBV4-2 and TRBJ2-1, with D unclear. The V and J ends lost 0 bases and 6 bases respectively, with 18 bases between them. The length of the CDR3 is 17 residues. The V gene's germline CDR1 is LGHNA and CDR2 YNFKEQ. The CDR3 loop reads CASSQERSSTGPNEQFF. DNA of the CDR3: TGTGCCAGCAGCCAAGAAAGAAGTTCTACGGGTCCCAATGAGCAGTTCTTC.

V gene TRBV5-6 combines with J gene TRBJ1-1, with a possible D match to TRBD1 (6 bases). Germline V gene lookup returns CDR1 SGHDT and CDR2 YYEEEE. This CDR3 is 16 amino acids long. The V end lost 1 base, the J end lost 11 bases, and 24 bases lay between the germline ends. CDR3 region: CASSLKGTPHRGDAFF. The CDR3 DNA sequence: TGTGCCAGCAGCTTGAAGGGGACACCCCATCGCGGTGACGCTTTCTTT.

This chain uses TRBV4-1 with TRBJ2-5; D uncertain. The CDR3 runs to 14 residues. Germline-derived CDR1 and CDR2 are MGHRA and YSYEKL. Between the trimmed V and J ends, which lost 2 bases and 5 bases, there was a span of 12 bases. CDR3 DNA: TGCGCCAGCAGCCAACCCTCGGAAGGCGAGACCCAGTACTTC. Its protein product is CASSQPSEGETQYF.

This clone was seen only once. The chain employs TRBV2 and TRBJ2-3; no clear D. V lost 1 base, J lost 6 bases, and 14 bases lay in between. CDR3 length: 15 amino acids. Germline CDR1 SNHLY, CDR2 FYNNEI. The CDR3 here is CASSEVETRKDTQYF. CDR3 nucleotides: TGTGCCAGCAGTGAAGTGGAGACTCGTAAGGATACGCAGTATTTT.

The chain combines TRBV12-5 with TRBJ1-5; tentatively, D is TRBD1 (5 bases). Germline CDR1 is LGHNT and CDR2 is FRNRAP. Trimming removed 2 bases from V and 0 bases from J, with 17 bases in between. The CDR3 extends over 18 amino acids. The CDR3 DNA sequence: TGTGCTAGTGGTTTGAGTTGGGGGATCGCCGATAGCAATCAGCCCCAGCATTTT. Protein: CASGLSWGIADSNQPQHF.

The table lists this clone with many counts. The chain carries TRBV27 and TRBJ2-3; the D is unclear. The CDR3 consists of 13 residues. V was shortened by 8 bases and J by 2 bases, with 11 bases between the two germline ends. Germline CDR1 reads MNHEY; CDR2 reads SMNVEV (reference sequence). The CDR3 nucleotides read TGTGCCAGCTCTTTCGCTGCCACAGATACGCAGTATTTT. Protein: CASSFAATDTQYF.